The 16 T cell receptor beta chains reported below all come from one sample, sequenced in a study of blood T cells in healthy people across ages. Combining a sample-barcoded 5' primer with a J-beta primer mix, a second PCR ran for roughly 7 to 11 cycles. TCRdb passed the 5' RACE reads through MiXCR, listing each CDR3 protein once. The sample has under 1 million distinct CDR3 sequences; under 45% are singletons. Sequencing was carried out using blood. The receptor set was obtained from a man aged 55 to 70 in good health.

The chain couples TRBV6-5 to TRBJ2-1; no reliable D call. V dropped 6 bases and J dropped 5 bases, with 11 bases sitting between them. This CDR3 region has 13 residues. The germline V gene encodes CDR1 MNHEY and CDR2 SVGAGI. CDR3 bases: TGTGCCAGCAGAAAGGCCAAGAACAATGAGCAGTTCTTC. It yields the protein CASRKAKNNEQFF.

This clonotype has more than one count but fewer than ten. The chain is built from TRBV4-1 and TRBJ2-2; tentative D call: TRBD1 (7 bases). Germline-derived CDR1 and CDR2 are MGHRA and YSYEKL. V was shortened by 1 base and J by 5 bases, with 14 bases between the two germline ends. The CDR3 loop spans 16 amino acids. The CDR3 nucleotides read TGCGCCAGCAGCCAAGGCGCGGGACAGCCTACCGGGGAGCTGTTTTTT. Its translation is CASSQGAGQPTGELFF.

The chain employs TRBV6-1 and TRBJ1-5; the match to TRBD1 covers 9 bases. The ends lost 6 bases at V and 3 bases at J; junction bases unmatched: 9. The V gene's germline CDR1 is MNHNS and CDR2 SASEGT. The CDR3 length is 16 residues. This CDR3 reads CASSGDRVLNNQPQHF. DNA of the CDR3: TGTGCCAGCAGCGGGGACAGGGTCTTAAACAATCAGCCCCAGCATTTT.

The chain recombines TRBV14 with TRBJ2-7; 8 bases fit TRBD1. Per germline, CDR1 SGHDN and CDR2 FVKESK. J was trimmed by 0 bases and V by 8 bases; bases with no gene match: 3. The CDR3 totals 13 residues. DNA of the CDR3: TGTGCCAGCTGGGGACAGGACTCCTACGAGCAGTACTTC. It is translated as CASWGQDSYEQYF. The complete variable domain, with remaining parts taken from reference TRBV14 and TRBJ2-7, reads EAGVTQFPSHSVIEKGQTVTLRCDPISGHDNLYWYRRVMGKEIKFLLHFVKESKQDESGMPNNRFLAERTGGTYSTLKVQPAELEDSGVYFCASWGQDSYEQYFGPGTRLTVT.

The table lists this clonotype with a few counts. The chain joins TRBV4-3 to TRBJ1-6; the D is unclear. Deletions cut 0 bases from V and 10 bases from J, with 13 bases between. CDR1 LGHNA and CDR2 YSLEER come from the germline V gene. The CDR3 is 15 residues long. The DNA for the CDR3 is TGCGCCAGCAGCCAAGATCCAGCAACGGGGTCACCCCTCCACTTT. Amino acids: CASSQDPATGSPLHF.

This chain connects TRBV28 to TRBJ2-1, with D possibly being TRBD1 (6 bases). Looked up from germline, CDR1 is MDHEN and CDR2 is SYDVKM. CDR3 length equals 16 residues. V lost 6 bases and J lost 3, with 18 bases in between. CDR3 in DNA: TGTGCCAGCAGCGGGCCGACCACAGGGTTCTACAATGAGCAGTTCTTC. This codes for CASSGPTTGFYNEQFF.

This clonotype has only a few counts. V is TRBV10-3 and J is TRBJ1-3; weak D call: TRBD1 (5 bases). Germline V gene data show CDR1 as ENHRY and CDR2 as SYGVKD. The V end was cut by 6 bases, the J end by 0 bases, with 12 bases between. There are 15 residues in the CDR3. Here the CDR3 reads CAISQTVLSGNTIYF. The CDR3 bases are TGTGCCATCAGCCAGACAGTTCTCTCTGGAAACACCATATATTTT.

The table lists this clonotype with a few counts. The chain has TRBV12-3 or TRBV12-4 and TRBJ1-2; D possibly corresponds to TRBD1 (6 bases). Between the trimmed V and J ends, which lost 10 bases and 3 bases, there was a span of 18 bases. The CDR3 spans 14 residues. CDR3 protein: CAIDNERGYYGYTF. The CDR3 DNA follows: TGTGCCATCGATAACGAAAGGGGGTACTATGGCTACACCTTC.

J is TRBJ1-1 and V is TRBV13; D call uncertain. From germline, CDR1 is PRHDT and CDR2 FYEKMQ (reference sequence). The CDR3 has 14 amino acids. The V end lost 5 bases, the J end lost 5 bases, and 15 bases lay between the germline ends. CDR3 region: CASSVDPSRTEAFF. The CDR3 DNA is TGTGCCAGCAGCGTAGACCCCTCGAGGACTGAAGCTTTCTTT.

This clonotype turned up a few times. The chain couples TRBV20-1 to TRBJ1-5; 9 bases are shared with TRBD1. The CDR3 extends over 13 amino acids. The germline V gene encodes CDR1 DFQATT and CDR2 SNEGSKA (reference sequence). V lost 6 bases, J lost 4 bases, and 4 bases stayed unmatched. CDR3 sequence: CSARQGVNQPQHF. CDR3 coding DNA: TGCAGTGCCAGACAGGGGGTTAATCAGCCCCAGCATTTT.

The V gene is TRBV4-3, the J gene TRBJ2-1; 10 positions match TRBD1. The CDR3 is made up of 15 amino acids. The ends lost 1 base at V and 10 bases at J; junction bases unmatched: 7. Germline loops: CDR1 LGHNA, CDR2 YSLEER. CDR3 bases: TGCGCCAGCAGCCAAGTCCGGGACAGGGGTCGGGAGCAGTTCTTC. Protein sequence: CASSQVRDRGREQFF.

This chain links TRBV15 with TRBJ1-6; a possible D gene is TRBD1 (5 bases). The V gene lost 3 bases and the J gene lost 5 bases, with 8 bases spanning the gap. This CDR3 contains 14 residues. Germline loops: CDR1 LNHNV, CDR2 YYDKDF (reference sequence). The CDR3 here is CATSRGGDNSPLHF. The CDR3 DNA reads TGTGCCACCAGCAGGGGGGGAGATAATTCACCCCTCCACTTT.

The rearrangement links TRBV7-9 to TRBJ1-4; a weak D match, TRBD1 (5 bases). Germline V gene sequence: CDR1 SEHNR, CDR2 FQNEAQ (reference sequence). V lost 0 bases to trimming and J lost 1 base, with 9 bases between them. This CDR3 has 16 residues. CDR3 sequence reads: CASSLAHGGTNEKLFF. The CDR3 DNA reads TGTGCCAGCAGCTTAGCGCATGGGGGAACTAATGAAAAACTGTTTTTT.

In this sample, this clonotype turned up a few times. The CDR3 DNA sequence: TGTGCCAGCAGTTACTCGGCCTTTGACAGAAGCTCCTACGAGCAGTACTTC. Translated, it gives CASSYSAFDRSSYEQYF. The chain uses TRBV6-6 and TRBJ2-7; D is perhaps TRBD1 (5 bases). Trimming cost V 0 bases and J 0 bases, with 15 bases left between them. Germline CDR1 is MNHNY and CDR2 is SVGAGI (reference sequence). The CDR3 loop spans 17 amino acids.

This clonotype was counted at least ten times. This rearrangement joins TRBV7-2 to TRBJ2-3; D ambiguous. CDR1 and CDR2 from the germline V gene are SGHTA and FQGNSA. The CDR3 loop spans 12 amino acids. V lost 2 bases to trimming and J lost 6 bases, with 6 bases between them. The CDR3 DNA follows: TGTGCCAGCAGCTTATCCGGGGATACGCAGTATTTT. It codes for CASSLSGDTQYF.

J is TRBJ1-2 and V is TRBV20-1; D unresolved. Germline CDR1 is DFQATT and CDR2 is SNEGSKA (reference sequence). CDR3 length: 15 residues. The V and J ends lost 1 base and 0 bases respectively, with 12 bases between them. The CDR3 spells CSARGDGKANYGYTF. CDR3 nucleotide sequence: TGCAGTGCTAGAGGGGATGGCAAGGCTAACTATGGCTACACCTTC.